What follows are 9 T cell receptor beta chains derived from one specimen sequenced in a study of blood T cell repertoires in COVID-19. Method: immunoSEQ multiplex PCR; TCRdb's copy keeps in-frame clones and lacks some. The data show roughly 200,000 clones, roughly 82% seen once. Material for sequencing was PBMCs or T cells enriched from blood (not recorded which). All receptors come from a middle-aged man who had recovered from COVID-19.

The chain uses TRBV19 and TRBJ2-1; 8 bases align to TRBD2. V lost 3 bases to trimming and J lost 6 bases; unmatched junction nucleotides: 10. Per germline, CDR1 LNHDA and CDR2 SQIVND (reference sequence). The CDR3 has 16 residues. The CDR3, as DNA: TGTGCCAGTAGTATCCCAGCGGGAGACGGCAGCAATGAGCAGTTCTTC. This translates into CASSIPAGDGSNEQFF.

A single count supports this clone. The chain couples TRBV5-6 to TRBJ1-2, with D perhaps TRBD1 (5 bases). The CDR3 has 15 residues. The germline V and J ends were trimmed by 4 bases and 0 bases, with 13 bases remaining between them. The germline CDR1 and CDR2 sequences are SGHDT and YYEEEE. CDR3 protein: CASSRLQETNYGYTF. In DNA form, the CDR3 reads TGTGCCAGCAGCCGGTTACAGGAAACTAACTATGGCTACACCTTC.

This clone was seen more than once but under ten times. The V gene is TRBV2, the J gene TRBJ1-1, with a possible D match to TRBD1 (6 bases). Germline V gene lookup returns CDR1 SNHLY and CDR2 FYNNEI. This CDR3 spans 13 amino acids. V lost 8 bases to trimming and J lost 1 base, with 11 bases between them. The CDR3 DNA follows: TGTGCCAGCGTGGGACACGGGAACACTGAAGCTTTCTTT. Encoded protein: CASVGHGNTEAFF.

The rearrangement uses TRBV5-1 and TRBJ2-7, with a tentative D call TRBD1 (6 bases). V was clipped by 4 bases and J by 7 bases, with 21 bases between them. The CDR3 is 15 residues long. Germline-derived CDR1 and CDR2 are SGHRS and YFSETQ. The CDR3 sequence: CASSPLVATQGEQYF. The CDR3 DNA reads TGCGCCAGCAGCCCCCTAGTAGCTACCCAGGGGGAGCAGTACTTC.

The V call is TRBV4-2, the J call TRBJ2-3, with 9 bases lining up with TRBD2. V lost 1 base, J lost 2 bases, and 10 bases stayed unmatched. Germline V gene data show CDR1 as LGHNA and CDR2 as YNFKEQ. The CDR3 covers 18 residues. The CDR3 here is CASSQGRGREGPTDTQYF. The CDR3 DNA reads TGTGCCAGCAGCCAAGGAAGGGGGCGGGAGGGCCCCACAGATACGCAGTATTTT.

The chain links TRBV3-1 (or the pseudogene TRBV3-2) to TRBJ1-4, with 9 nucleotides matching TRBD1. Per germline, CDR1 LGHDT and CDR2 YNNKEL (reference sequence). CDR3 length equals 16 residues. With V trimmed by 4 bases and J by 8 bases, 11 bases remained unmatched. The CDR3 nucleotides read TGTGCCAGCAGCCGATACAGGGGGCAGGCTGGAGAAAAACTGTTTTTT. Translation: CASSRYRGQAGEKLFF.

The chain links TRBV29-1 to TRBJ1-5; D is undetermined. Trimming stripped 6 bases from V and 5 bases from J, with 11 bases between. The CDR3 is 12 amino acids. Per germline, CDR1 SQVTM and CDR2 ANQGSEA. CDR3 DNA: TGCAGCGTCGGAGGGTACGATCAGCCCCAGCATTTT. It specifies CSVGGYDQPQHF.

This clone appeared a few times. The J gene is TRBJ2-1, the V gene TRBV19, with TRBD2 as a possible D gene (5 bases). The germline V gene has CDR1 LNHDA and CDR2 SQIVND (reference sequence). Trimming stripped 6 bases from V and 2 bases from J, with 17 bases between. The CDR3 runs 16 residues. The CDR3 loop reads CASRPAGSRAYNEQFF. In DNA, the CDR3 is TGTGCCAGTAGGCCTGCGGGTAGCCGCGCCTACAATGAGCAGTTCTTC. The variable domain in full, with the rest retrieved from reference TRBV19 and TRBJ2-1, is DGGITQSPKYLFRKEGQNVTLSCEQNLNHDAMYWYRQDPGQGLRLIYYSQIVNDFQKGDIAEGYSVSREKKESFPLTVTSAQKNPTAFYLCASRPAGSRAYNEQFFGPGTRLTVL.

The V gene is TRBV19, the J gene TRBJ2-7; 7 positions match TRBD1. The CDR3 covers 14 residues. Per germline, CDR1 LNHDA and CDR2 SQIVND (reference sequence). J gave up 2 bases and V 6 bases, and 7 bases lay outside the gene matches. The CDR3, as DNA: TGTGCCAGTAGGCGAACAGGGGACCCCTACGAGCAGTACTTC. It codes for CASRRTGDPYEQYF.